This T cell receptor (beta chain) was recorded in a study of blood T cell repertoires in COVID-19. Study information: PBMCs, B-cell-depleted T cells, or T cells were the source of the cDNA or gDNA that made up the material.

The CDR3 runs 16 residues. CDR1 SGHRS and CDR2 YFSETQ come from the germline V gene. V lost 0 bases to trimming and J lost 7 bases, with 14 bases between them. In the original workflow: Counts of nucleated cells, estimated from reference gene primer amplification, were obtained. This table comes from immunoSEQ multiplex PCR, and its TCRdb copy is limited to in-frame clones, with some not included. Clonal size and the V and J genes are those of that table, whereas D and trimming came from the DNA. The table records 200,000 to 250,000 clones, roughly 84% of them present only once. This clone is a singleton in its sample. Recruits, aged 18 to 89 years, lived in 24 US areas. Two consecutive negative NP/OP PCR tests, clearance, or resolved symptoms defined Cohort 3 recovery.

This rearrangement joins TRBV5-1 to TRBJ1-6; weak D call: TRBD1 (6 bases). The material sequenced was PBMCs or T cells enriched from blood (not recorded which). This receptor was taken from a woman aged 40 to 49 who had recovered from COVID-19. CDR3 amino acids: CASSLAGAGVNSPLHF. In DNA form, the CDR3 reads TGCGCCAGCAGCTTGGCCGGAGCAGGGGTAAATTCACCCCTCCACTTT.